This is a list of T cell receptor beta chains from one sample in a study of cytomegalovirus exposure and HLA in healthy donors. Data came from immunoSEQ multiplex PCR; TCRdb stores just in-frame clones and leaves some out. The sample yields around 130,000 clones, of which the top ten take up roughly 2%. The sequenced sample was PBMCs. Receptors originate from an older woman in good health and CMV-seronegative. CDR3s include the opening cysteine and the closing phenylalanine or tryptophan. A D gene is named only where the DNA matches it firmly.

NA	TRBJ1-5	TRBV19	CASRTRDLGNQPQHF	TGTGCCAGTCGTACGAGGGATTTGGGCAATCAGCCCCAGCATTTT
TRBD2	TRBJ2-1	TRBV6-1	CASSSSGGAYNEQFF	TGTGCCAGCAGTAGTAGCGGGGGAGCCTACAATGAGCAGTTCTTC
TRBD1	TRBJ2-7	TRBV28	CASSPRTGWYEQYF	TGTGCCAGCAGTCCTCGGACAGGCTGGTACGAGCAGTACTTC
TRBD1	TRBJ1-2	TRBV10-3	CAISGDRAYGYTF	TGTGCCATCAGTGGGGACAGGGCCTATGGCTACACCTTC
NA	TRBJ2-4	TRBV28	CASTPAGGWAKNIQYF	TGTGCCAGCACCCCGGCGGGTGGGTGGGCCAAAAACATTCAGTACTTC
TRBD1	TRBJ2-3	TRBV5-1	CASSPDRVRADTQYF	TGCGCCAGCAGCCCGGACAGGGTTCGGGCAGATACGCAGTATTTT
TRBD1	TRBJ1-2	TRBV6-5	CASSRDRGNYGYTF	TGTGCCAGCAGCCGGGACAGGGGGAACTATGGCTACACCTTC
NA	TRBJ1-3	TRBV18	CASSPPADSGNTIYF	TGTGCCAGCTCACCACCAGCGGACTCTGGAAACACCATATATTTT
NA	TRBJ2-7	TRBV7-8	CASSPRGYEQYF	TGTGCCAGCAGCCCCCGGGGGTACGAGCAGTACTTC
NA	TRBJ1-1	TRBV5-1	CASSETTGAGPSTEAFF	TGCGCCAGCAGCGAGACCACGGGAGCAGGCCCGTCCACTGAAGCTTTCTTT
TRBD2	TRBJ2-7	TRBV7-9	CASSSWTSFEGEQYF	TGTGCCAGCAGCTCATGGACTAGTTTTGAGGGCGAGCAGTACTTC
NA	TRBJ2-5	TRBV7-3	CASSPGRGQETQYF	TGTGCCAGCAGTCCGGGTCGGGGGCAAGAGACCCAGTACTTC
NA	TRBJ1-1	TRBV30	CAWSVPRARLGFF	TGTGCCTGGAGTGTACCCAGGGCTCGCCTGGGTTTCTTT
TRBD1	TRBJ1-5	TRBV11-2	CASSSGQGFNNQPQHF	TGTGCCAGCAGCTCTGGACAGGGTTTTAACAATCAGCCCCAGCATTTT
TRBD2	TRBJ2-2	TRBV5-4	CASSLGGLAGTGELFF	TGTGCCAGCAGCCTAGGCGGGCTAGCGGGGACCGGGGAGCTGTTTTTT
NA	TRBJ2-3	TRBV14	CASSLSLVLADTQYF	TGTGCCAGCAGCCTCTCACTAGTACTGGCAGATACGCAGTATTTT
NA	TRBJ1-1	TRBV28	CASSLWGAKNTEAFF	TGTGCCAGCAGTTTATGGGGGGCGAAGAACACTGAAGCTTTCTTT
TRBD2	TRBJ2-5	TRBV6-1	CASSELGGGPQETQYF	TGTGCCAGCAGTGAACTAGGCGGGGGGCCCCAAGAGACCCAGTACTTC
TRBD1	TRBJ2-5	TRBV15	CATSRADRGLNRETQYF	TGTGCCACCAGCAGAGCGGACAGGGGGCTGAATCGAGAGACCCAGTACTTC
NA	TRBJ2-6	TRBV2	CASSAEMAISGANVLTF	TGTGCCAGCAGTGCGGAGATGGCCATCTCTGGGGCCAACGTCCTGACTTTC
TRBD1	TRBJ2-4	TRBV13	CASSLRGDSPYF	TGTGCCAGCAGCTTAAGAGGGGACAGTCCCTACTTC
NA	TRBJ1-5	TRBV28	CASSGVSNQPQHF	TGTGCCAGCAGTGGAGTAAGCAATCAGCCCCAGCATTTT
NA	TRBJ1-2	TRBV5-1	CASSILPGDYGYTF	TGCGCCAGCAGCATACTTCCAGGGGACTATGGCTACACCTTC
TRBD2	TRBJ2-7	TRBV28	CASGDLAEGYEQYF	TGTGCCAGCGGCGATCTAGCGGAGGGCTACGAGCAGTACTTC
TRBD1	TRBJ2-7	TRBV30	CAYFGTVDYEQYF	TGTGCCTACTTCGGGACAGTGGACTACGAGCAGTACTTC
NA	TRBJ2-7	TRBV7-6	CASSRDRNYEQYF	TGTGCCAGCAGCCGGGATCGGAATTACGAGCAGTACTTC
TRBD1	TRBJ2-7	TRBV28	CASSLWAGGREQYF	TGTGCCAGCAGTTTATGGGCAGGGGGCCGCGAGCAGTACTTC
NA	TRBJ1-5	TRBV5-5	CASSLSRTGTSLGQPQHF	TGTGCCAGCAGCTTATCTCGAACTGGGACAAGCTTGGGGCAGCCCCAGCATTTT
TRBD1	TRBJ1-2	TRBV28	CASSSTGVATNYGYTF	TGTGCCAGCAGTTCGACAGGGGTAGCTACTAACTATGGCTACACCTTC
NA	TRBJ1-3	TRBV25-1	CASERSGDTIYF	TGTGCCAGCGAGAGATCCGGGGACACCATATATTTT
NA	TRBJ1-2	TRBV18	CASSTDSTRGYTF	TGTGCCAGCTCAACTGACAGCACGAGGGGCTACACCTTC
TRBD2	TRBJ2-7	TRBV6-1	CASSATSGTYEQYF	TGTGCCAGCAGTGCGACTAGCGGGACTTACGAGCAGTACTTC
NA	TRBJ2-7	TRBV27	CASSFGVWDEQYF	TGTGCCAGCAGTTTCGGGGTTTGGGACGAGCAGTACTTC
NA	TRBJ1-6	TRBV6-1	CASSEQGNYNSPLHF	TGTGCCAGCAGTGAACAGGGAAACTATAATTCACCCCTCCACTTT
NA	TRBJ2-7	TRBV11-2	CASSLATVQYF	TGTGCCAGCAGCTTGGCGACTGTGCAGTACTTC
NA	TRBJ2-7	TRBV11-3	CASSPSNGLEQYF	TGTGCCAGCAGCCCTAGCAACGGGCTCGAGCAGTACTTC
NA	TRBJ1-1	TRBV29-1	CSARTGSTEAFF	TGCAGCGCCCGCACAGGAAGCACTGAAGCTTTCTTT
TRBD1	TRBJ2-1	TRBV28	CASKSPGQGWDEQFF	TGTGCCAGCAAATCCCCGGGACAGGGTTGGGATGAGCAGTTCTTC
TRBD1	TRBJ2-2	TRBV7-9	CASSHGDSYRGELFF	TGTGCCAGCAGCCACGGGGACAGCTACCGCGGGGAGCTGTTTTTT
TRBD2	TRBJ2-7	TRBV6-6	CASSSPLAVGYEQYF	TGTGCCAGCAGTTCCCCCCTAGCGGTAGGCTACGAGCAGTACTTC
TRBD1	TRBJ1-1	TRBV19	CASSITQGAVQDTEAFF	TGTGCCAGTAGTATTACACAGGGGGCAGTTCAGGACACTGAAGCTTTCTTT
TRBD1	TRBJ1-6	TRBV2	CANQGQGDSPLHF	TGTGCCAATCAGGGACAGGGAGATTCACCCCTCCACTTT
NA	TRBJ2-3	TRBV5-1	CASSLQGSLTDTQYF	TGCGCCAGCAGCTTGCAGGGCAGCCTCACAGATACGCAGTATTTT
TRBD1	TRBJ2-7	TRBV2	CASRTGGLYEQYF	TGTGCCAGCAGGACAGGGGGCCTCTACGAGCAGTACTTC
NA	TRBJ1-4	TRBV5-1	CASSLGGSGEKLFF	TGCGCCAGCAGCTTGGGAGGGTCTGGGGAAAAACTGTTTTTT
TRBD1	TRBJ1-2	TRBV10-2	CASSDPGTVNYGYTF	TGCGCCAGCAGTGATCCTGGGACAGTCAACTATGGCTACACCTTC
NA	TRBJ1-5	TRBV18	CASSPRPVENSNQPQHF	TGTGCCAGCTCACCACGGCCTGTAGAGAATAGCAATCAGCCCCAGCACTTT
TRBD1	TRBJ1-5	TRBV6-5	CASSYPTGVGQPQHF	TGTGCCAGCAGTTACCCGACAGGGGTGGGTCAGCCCCAGCATTTT
TRBD1	TRBJ2-3	TRBV29-1	CSVEPPGTGPDTQYF	TGCAGCGTTGAACCCCCCGGGACAGGGCCAGATACGCAGTATTTT
NA	TRBJ2-7	TRBV28	CASSTYYEQYF	TGTGCCAGCAGTACTTACTACGAGCAGTACTTC
NA	TRBJ2-1	TRBV18	CASSPAGNEQFF	TGTGCCAGCTCACCAGCGGGTAATGAGCAGTTCTTC